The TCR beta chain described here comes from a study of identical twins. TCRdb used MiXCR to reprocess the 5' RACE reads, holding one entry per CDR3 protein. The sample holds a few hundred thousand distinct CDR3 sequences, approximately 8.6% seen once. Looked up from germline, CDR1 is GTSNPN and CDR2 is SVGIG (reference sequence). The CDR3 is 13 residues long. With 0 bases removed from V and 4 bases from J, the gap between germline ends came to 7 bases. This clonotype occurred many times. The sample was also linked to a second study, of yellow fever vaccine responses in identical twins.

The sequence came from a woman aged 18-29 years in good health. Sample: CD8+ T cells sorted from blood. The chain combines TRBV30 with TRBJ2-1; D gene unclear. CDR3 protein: CAWSVLVYNEQFF. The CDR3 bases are TGTGCCTGGAGTGTCTTAGTTTACAATGAGCAGTTCTTC.